This T cell receptor (beta chain) was captured in a study of OX40 agonist ivuxolimab in advanced cancers. Sequencing was performed with immunoSEQ multiplex PCR; in TCRdb, only in-frame clones are kept and a portion is missing. Of around 75,000 clones listed, roughly 86% were seen once; the top ten hold approximately 2.3%. Details on this clone: The antigen remains unidentified.

Points from the study as a whole: At 0.1 to 3.0 mg/kg and by week 6, CD4+ and CD8+ T cells in the blood had expanded clonally.

Baseline was the first blood sampling point, followed by cycle 4 day 1 and cycle 7 day 1. Sequenced material: CD4+ or CD8+ T cells sorted from blood, taken in a trial of the OX40 agonist ivuxolimab. The receptor was isolated from an adult with an advanced solid tumor such as melanoma, head and neck, liver or kidney cancer.

The CDR3 region has the DNA TGTGCCAGCAGCGTAGAGGCCACTAACACTGAAGCTTTCTTT. Translating it yields CASSVEATNTEAFF. This chain links TRBV9 with TRBJ1-1; D ambiguous. Germline V lookup: CDR1 SGDLS, CDR2 YYNGEE. The ends were cut back, 0 bases at V and 2 bases at J, with 8 bases in the middle. The CDR3 runs 14 residues.